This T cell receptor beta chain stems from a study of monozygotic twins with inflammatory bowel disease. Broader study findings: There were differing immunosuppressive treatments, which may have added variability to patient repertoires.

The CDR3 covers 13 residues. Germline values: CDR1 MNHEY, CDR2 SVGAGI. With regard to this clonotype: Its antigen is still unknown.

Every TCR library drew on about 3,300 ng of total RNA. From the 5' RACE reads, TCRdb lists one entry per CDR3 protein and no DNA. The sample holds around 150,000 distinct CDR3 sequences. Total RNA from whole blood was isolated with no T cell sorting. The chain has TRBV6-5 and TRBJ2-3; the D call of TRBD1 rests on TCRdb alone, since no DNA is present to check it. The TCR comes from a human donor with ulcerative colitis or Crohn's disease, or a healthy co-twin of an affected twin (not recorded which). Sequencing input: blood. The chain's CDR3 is CATKTGNSDTQYF.